Below, 12 T cell receptor beta chains from the same sample are listed, as sequenced in a study of T-cell memory formation after mild COVID-19. TCRdb analysed the 5' RACE reads with MiXCR anew, one entry per CDR3 protein. The table shows about 560,000 distinct CDR3 sequences, with roughly 17% occurring only once. Material for sequencing was PBMCs or a T cell subset sorted from them (not recorded which). The receptors stem from an adult woman who had mild COVID-19 (a few samples of this study predate the infection). Cell type and time point are not known.

The sample holds a few counts of this clonotype. V usage is TRBV4-2 and J usage is TRBJ1-1; no reliable D call. Trimming removed 4 bases at V and 1 base at J, with 10 bases between. This CDR3 is built from 14 residues. Germline lookup yields CDR1 LGHNA and CDR2 YNFKEQ. The CDR3 DNA reads TGTGCCAGCAGCCCTGAGGAGGGGAACACTGAAGCTTTCTTT. This encodes CASSPEEGNTEAFF.

This clonotype was seen a handful of times. The chain couples TRBV29-1 to TRBJ2-2; either TRBD1 or TRBD2 may fit D (5 bases each). Germline CDR1 reads SQVTM; CDR2 reads ANQGSEA. Trimming removed 7 bases at V and 0 bases at J, with 15 bases between. CDR3 length equals 15 residues. Written as DNA, the CDR3 is TGCAGCGCCGCGGCCGGGACGGCGAACACCGGGGAGCTGTTTTTT. Its protein product is CSAAAGTANTGELFF.

The CDR3 nucleotides read TGCGCCAGCAGCTTGAATTTTGAGGGAGGGGCCAACGTCCTGACTTTC. Amino acids: CASSLNFEGGANVLTF. This chain joins TRBV5-1 and TRBJ2-6, with TRBD2 as a possible D gene (5 bases). Germline V CDR1 and CDR2: SGHRS, YFSETQ. The CDR3 covers 16 residues. V was clipped by 1 base and J by 4 bases, with 12 bases between them.

The rearrangement links TRBV29-1 to TRBJ1-1; tentative D call: TRBD1 (6 bases). Germline assignment: CDR1 SQVTM and CDR2 ANQGSEA. The V and J ends lost 7 bases and 0 bases respectively, with 9 bases between them. The CDR3 sequence is 12 residues long. CDR3 sequence reads: CSAGQMNTEAFF. The CDR3 region has the DNA TGCAGCGCAGGACAGATGAACACTGAAGCTTTCTTT.

The V and J genes are TRBV2 and TRBJ2-6; D remains ambiguous. Trimming cost V 7 bases and J 0 bases, with 13 bases left between them. This CDR3 spans 16 amino acids. Germline loops: CDR1 SNHLY, CDR2 FYNNEI. The CDR3 sequence is CASTGKKSSGANVLTF. The CDR3 DNA follows: TGTGCCAGCACGGGCAAGAAAAGCTCTGGGGCCAACGTCCTGACTTTC.

In its sample, this clonotype was seen many times. The V gene is TRBV9, the J gene TRBJ2-1, with TRBD2 identical over 8 bases. The CDR3 runs to 15 residues. The V and J ends lost 4 bases and 5 bases, in that order; junction bases with no gene match: 8. The germline V gene has CDR1 SGDLS and CDR2 YYNGEE. The CDR3 DNA is TGTGCCAGCAGCCCCCGGGTAGCGGGAAACAATGAGCAGTTCTTC. This encodes CASSPRVAGNNEQFF.

This clonotype was seen a few times. The chain has TRBV7-9 and TRBJ2-3, with 8 bases that match TRBD1. Germline CDR1 is SEHNR and CDR2 is FQNEAQ (reference sequence). There are 15 residues in the CDR3. Germline trimming cut 4 bases from V and 2 bases from J; bases unmatched to any gene: 5. This CDR3 is CASSWGQVFTDTQYF. CDR3 sequence (DNA): TGTGCCAGCAGCTGGGGACAGGTCTTCACAGATACGCAGTATTTT.

The table lists this clonotype with a few counts. The chain recombines TRBV6-1 with TRBJ1-2, with unresolved D. The CDR3 totals 12 residues. Trimming took off 4 bases at V and 5 bases at J, with 8 bases between the two ends. Germline CDR1 is MNHNS and CDR2 is SASEGT. The CDR3 reads CASSARAYGYTF. The CDR3 DNA reads as TGTGCCAGCAGTGCCCGGGCTTATGGCTACACCTTC.

This clonotype was seen a few times. This chain links TRBV7-9 with TRBJ2-2, with a tentative D call TRBD2 (7 bases). Germline V gene data show CDR1 as SEHNR and CDR2 as FQNEAQ (reference sequence). The CDR3 runs to 17 residues. V lost 5 bases and J lost 3, with 19 bases in between. CDR3 residues: CASSPFSGGWDTGELFF. CDR3 coding DNA: TGTGCCAGCAGCCCCTTTTCGGGGGGCTGGGACACCGGGGAGCTGTTTTTT.

This clonotype was seen just once. A much larger clone is a single base away; this may be a read error. This chain links TRBV7-9 with TRBJ1-1; D is ambiguous. CDR3 length: 13 residues. Trimming removed 1 base from V and 4 bases from J, with 7 bases in between. Germline V gene sequence: CDR1 SEHNR, CDR2 FQNEAQ (reference sequence). Written as DNA, the CDR3 is TGTGCCAGCAGCTTAGAAGGGATCACTGAAGCTTTCTTT. Translated, it gives CASSLEGITEAFF.

The chain couples TRBV5-1 to TRBJ2-3; D unclear. The V gene lost 0 bases and the J gene lost 6 bases, with 17 bases spanning the gap. The germline V gene has CDR1 SGHRS and CDR2 YFSETQ. CDR3 length equals 16 residues. CDR3 loop: CASSLELTGDGDTQYF. The CDR3 DNA follows: TGCGCCAGCAGCTTGGAACTGACGGGCGATGGGGATACGCAGTATTTT.

The J gene is TRBJ2-1, the V gene TRBV15; D uncertain. Per the germline V gene, CDR1 is LNHNV and CDR2 is YYDKDF (reference sequence). Deletions cut 0 bases from V and 2 bases from J, with 11 bases between. The CDR3 runs 16 residues. In nucleotides, the CDR3 is TGTGCCACCAGCAGAGATCCCGGGCCCCCCTACAATGAGCAGTTCTTC. As protein: CATSRDPGPPYNEQFF.